The 30 T cell receptor beta chains given below trace back to one sample, sequenced in a study of blood T cell repertoires in COVID-19. Method: immunoSEQ multiplex PCR; TCRdb's copy keeps in-frame clones and lacks some. This table holds approximately 360,000 clones, nearly 90% found once. Material for sequencing was peripheral blood. These receptors all come from a man aged 18 to 30 with active or convalescent COVID-19.

This clone was recorded only once. The V and J genes are TRBV7-9 and TRBJ2-4; D unclear. Germline V gene sequence: CDR1 SEHNR, CDR2 FQNEAQ (reference sequence). This CDR3 spans 16 amino acids. Trimming removed 0 bases from V and 1 base from J, with 10 bases in between. The CDR3 loop reads CASSLAEFGAKNIQYF. The DNA for the CDR3 is TGTGCCAGCAGCTTAGCGGAATTCGGGGCCAAAAACATTCAGTACTTC.

V gene TRBV18 combines with J gene TRBJ2-7; D perhaps matches TRBD1 (6 bases). Germline V lookup: CDR1 KGHSH, CDR2 LQKENI. The V end lost 3 bases, the J end lost 6 bases, and 15 bases lay between the germline ends. The CDR3 is 14 amino acids. The CDR3, as DNA: TGTGCCAGCTCACCCGCGGACAGACTGAGCGAGCAGTACTTC. This codes for CASSPADRLSEQYF. Full variable domain (outside the CDR3, taken from reference TRBV18 and TRBJ2-7): NAGVMQNPRHLVRRRGQEARLRCSPMKGHSHVYWYRQLPEEGLKFMVYLQKENIIDESGMPKERFSAEFPKEGPSILRIQQVVRGDSAAYFCASSPADRLSEQYFGPGTRLTVT.

J is TRBJ1-5 and V is TRBV20-1; a weak D match, TRBD1 (6 bases). Per germline, CDR1 DFQATT and CDR2 SNEGSKA (reference sequence). V was pared by 3 bases and J by 5 bases, with 11 bases between. The CDR3 runs to 13 residues. The DNA of the CDR3 is TGCAGTGCTAGTGGGGCAGGGGATCAGCCCCAGCATTTT. Translated: CSASGAGDQPQHF.

This chain links TRBV11-3 with TRBJ2-7, with D possibly being TRBD1 (5 bases). Trimming stripped 5 bases from V and 2 bases from J, with 10 bases between. This CDR3 spans 13 amino acids. Germline values: CDR1 SGHNT, CDR2 YENEEA. The CDR3 reads CASSPIRAYEQYF. The CDR3 DNA reads as TGTGCCAGCAGCCCAATCAGGGCCTACGAGCAGTACTTC.

V is TRBV7-8 and J is TRBJ2-1, with 9 bases matching TRBD2. From germline, CDR1 is SGHVS and CDR2 FQNEAQ. This CDR3 is 17 amino acids long. With 2 bases clipped from V and 8 bases from J, the junction kept 13 bases outside the gene matches. The CDR3 here is CASSLWASGDINDEQFF. DNA for the CDR3: TGTGCCAGCAGCTTATGGGCTAGCGGGGACATAAATGATGAGCAGTTCTTC.

The V call is TRBV28, the J call TRBJ2-1, with 9 positions matching TRBD1. Unmatched junction bases numbered 8, after V lost 5 bases and J lost 0 bases. Germline lookup yields CDR1 MDHEN and CDR2 SYDVKM. The CDR3 consists of 17 residues. The CDR3, as DNA: TGTGCCAGCAGTGCTCCCCGACAGGGGGGCTCCTACAATGAGCAGTTCTTC. This codes for CASSAPRQGGSYNEQFF.

The chain recombines TRBV10-3 with TRBJ2-5, with D perhaps matching TRBD2 (6 bases). CDR3 size: 13 residues. Germline CDR1 and CDR2: ENHRY and SYGVKD. Trimming cost V 2 bases and J 4 bases, with 8 bases left between them. The CDR3 DNA reads TGTGCCATCAGTGAGGTGGAGGGAGAGACCCAGTACTTC. Translation: CAISEVEGETQYF.

The chain joins TRBV6-5 to TRBJ2-1; D unresolved. Trimming shortened V by 7 bases and J by 0 bases, and 13 bases separated the two germline ends. Per germline, CDR1 MNHEY and CDR2 SVGAGI. The CDR3 contains 15 residues. CDR3 sequence: CASTRSYSSYNEQFF. CDR3 bases: TGTGCCAGCACTCGCTCTTATAGCTCCTACAATGAGCAGTTCTTC.

The CDR3 sequence: CASMGQEGTGELFF. CDR3 nucleotide sequence: TGTGCCAGCATGGGACAGGAGGGAACCGGGGAGCTGTTTTTT. The V gene is TRBV28, the J gene TRBJ2-2, with TRBD1 identical over 8 bases. The CDR3 covers 14 residues. Germline V CDR1 and CDR2: MDHEN, SYDVKM. With V trimmed by 7 bases and J by 5 bases, 6 bases remained unmatched.

This rearrangement joins TRBV5-4 to TRBJ1-4; TRBD1 matches 10 bases. The germline gives CDR1 SGHNT, CDR2 YYREEE (reference sequence). Losses at the gene ends were 4 bases for V and 4 bases for J; bases not matched to a gene: 4. This CDR3 is built from 15 residues. The CDR3 DNA is TGTGCCAGCAGCAGGGGACAGGGGAATAATGAAAAACTGTTTTTT. Translating gives CASSRGQGNNEKLFF.

The chain has TRBV7-9 and TRBJ1-2; 8 bases agree with TRBD1. The V and J ends lost 0 bases and 8 bases, in that order; junction bases with no gene match: 14. This CDR3 region has 17 residues. The germline V gene has CDR1 SEHNR and CDR2 FQNEAQ (reference sequence). Written as DNA, the CDR3 is TGTGCCAGCAGCTTAGCAGGACAGGGAACTTCACTATGGGGCTACACCTTC. Its protein product is CASSLAGQGTSLWGYTF.

The chain recombines TRBV25-1 with TRBJ2-7, with D possibly matching TRBD2 (5 bases). The germline V gene encodes CDR1 MGHDK and CDR2 SYGVNS. V was trimmed by 3 bases and J by 2 bases, leaving 5 bases between them. This CDR3 spans 12 amino acids. The CDR3: CASSERAYEQYF. The CDR3 DNA follows: TGTGCCAGCAGTGAGCGGGCCTACGAGCAGTACTTC.

This rearrangement joins TRBV14 to TRBJ1-2; 8 nucleotides agree with TRBD1. Germline V gene lookup returns CDR1 SGHDN and CDR2 FVKESK. V trimming: 0 bases; J trimming: 8 bases; junction bases outside the gene matches: 5. The CDR3 sequence is 14 residues long. DNA of the CDR3: TGTGCCAGCAGCCAAGAGAGGACAGGGTGGGGCTACACCTTC. This encodes CASSQERTGWGYTF.

In its sample, this clone was seen a few times. The rearrangement uses TRBV4-2 and TRBJ1-2, with a weak D call TRBD1 (6 bases). Germline V gene sequence: CDR1 LGHNA, CDR2 YNFKEQ. The V gene lost 4 bases and the J gene lost 3 bases, with 15 bases spanning the gap. This CDR3 spans 15 amino acids. The CDR3 protein is CASSRSGAGDYGYTF. The CDR3 region has the DNA TGTGCCAGCAGCCGCAGTGGAGCAGGGGACTATGGCTACACCTTC.

V is TRBV6-1 and J is TRBJ2-3; the match to TRBD2 covers 11 bases. V dropped 4 bases and J dropped 2; count of bases not matched to a gene: 14. The germline V gene has CDR1 MNHNS and CDR2 SASEGT. The CDR3 contains 19 residues. CDR3 nucleotides: TGTGCCAGCAGTGCCATTACTAGCGGGGGCCGCCACTACACAGATACGCAGTATTTT. It is translated as CASSAITSGGRHYTDTQYF.

A remark on this clone: The same CDR3 arises from other DNA sequences in this sample as well. The gene calls are TRBV5-1 and TRBJ1-2; no definite D call. The CDR3 length is 13 residues. The V end was cut by 0 bases, the J end by 3 bases, with 6 bases between. The V gene's germline CDR1 is SGHRS and CDR2 YFSETQ. The CDR3 DNA reads TGCGCCAGCAGCTTGGACGGGGACTATGGCTACACCTTC. Protein: CASSLDGDYGYTF.

This chain connects TRBV2 to TRBJ2-7, with TRBD1 matching 8 bases. The trim removed 7 bases at V and 0 bases at J, leaving 8 bases unmatched. The CDR3 extends over 15 amino acids. CDR1 is SNHLY, CDR2 FYNNEI, per germline. CDR3 nucleotides: TGTGCCAGCAAGAGGGACAGGCAAAGCTCCTACGAGCAGTACTTC. Encoded protein: CASKRDRQSSYEQYF.

The chain is built from TRBV30 and TRBJ1-5; possible D gene TRBD1, 6 bases. Trimming stripped 1 base from V and 4 bases from J, with 11 bases between. The CDR3 sequence is 14 residues long. Germline values: CDR1 GTSNPN, CDR2 SVGIG (reference sequence). This CDR3 reads CAWSATGWNQPQHF. CDR3 DNA: TGTGCCTGGAGTGCAACAGGGTGGAATCAGCCCCAGCATTTT. Using reference TRBV30 and TRBJ1-5 for the parts outside the CDR3, the full variable domain is SQTIHQWPATLVQPVGSPLSLECTVEGTSNPNLYWYRQAAGRGLQLLFYSVGIGQISSEVPQNLSASRPQDRQFILSSKKLLLSDSGFYLCAWSATGWNQPQHFGDGTRLSIL.

The chain combines TRBV27 with TRBJ1-4; TRBD1 matches 7 bases. This CDR3 spans 17 amino acids. V lost 5 bases to trimming and J lost 3 bases; unmatched junction nucleotides: 12. From germline, CDR1 is MNHEY and CDR2 SMNVEV (reference sequence). The CDR3 is CASSDWDRLAANEKLFF. DNA for the CDR3: TGTGCCAGCAGTGACTGGGACAGACTAGCGGCTAATGAAAAACTGTTTTTT.

This clone was detected a few times. The same CDR3 arises from other DNA sequences in this sample as well. The chain is built from TRBV5-1 and TRBJ1-2; no reliable D call. CDR3 length equals 13 residues. The V and J ends lost 0 bases and 1 base respectively, with 4 bases between them. The V gene's germline CDR1 is SGHRS and CDR2 YFSETQ. Here the CDR3 DNA reads TGCGCCAGCAGCTTGGACAGTAACTATGGCTACACCTTC. It translates to CASSLDSNYGYTF. The full variable domain, rest sourced from reference TRBV5-1 and TRBJ1-2, is KAGVTQTPRYLIKTRGQQVTLSCSPISGHRSVSWYQQTPGQGLQFLFEYFSETQRNKGNFPGRFSGRQFSNSRSEMNVSTLELGDSALYLCASSLDSNYGYTFGSGTRLTVV.

V usage is TRBV7-9 and J usage is TRBJ2-1; TRBD2 aligns across 9 bases. The V segment lost 5 bases and the J segment 8 bases; nucleotides outside the gene matches: 10. CDR3 length: 15 residues. CDR1 SEHNR and CDR2 FQNEAQ come from the germline V gene (reference sequence). The CDR3 reads CASSRLTSGLDEQFF. In DNA form, the CDR3 reads TGTGCCAGCAGCCGACTGACTAGCGGTCTCGATGAGCAGTTCTTC.

As DNA, the CDR3 is TGTGCCAGCAGGCGGGACAGATCCTCTGGAAACACCATATATTTT. Translated: CASRRDRSSGNTIYF. The rearrangement uses TRBV6-5 and TRBJ1-3, with 7 bases lining up with TRBD1. J gave up 0 bases and V 6 bases, and 5 bases lay outside the gene matches. CDR3 length: 15 amino acids. CDR1 and CDR2 from the germline V gene are MNHEY and SVGAGI.

V and J are TRBV3-1 (or the pseudogene TRBV3-2) and TRBJ1-1; 7 positions agree with TRBD1. Trimming at V came to 4 bases and at J to 4 bases, leaving 6 bases not matched to a gene. Germline V gene data show CDR1 as LGHDT and CDR2 as YNNKEL (reference sequence). The CDR3 extends over 14 amino acids. The CDR3, as DNA: TGTGCCAGCAGCCGCCTCCGACAGGGCACTGAAGCTTTCTTT. Translating it yields CASSRLRQGTEAFF.

The chain links TRBV30 to TRBJ1-5, with D perhaps TRBD1 (5 bases). The CDR3 sequence is 15 residues long. Trimming shortened V by 2 bases and J by 6 bases, and 17 bases separated the two germline ends. The V gene's germline CDR1 is GTSNPN and CDR2 SVGIG (reference sequence). In nucleotides, the CDR3 is TGTGCCTGGAGTCCGGGAACAACCGGGGGTCAGCCCCAGCATTTT. This translates into CAWSPGTTGGQPQHF.

This rearrangement joins TRBV19 to TRBJ1-5, with D possibly TRBD1 on 6 matching bases. This CDR3 region has 16 residues. Germline CDR1 LNHDA, CDR2 SQIVND (reference sequence). V was shortened by 5 bases and J by 4 bases, with 18 bases between the two germline ends. As DNA, the CDR3 is TGTGCCAGTAGTCTCATACAGGGTGGTGGGAATCAGCCCCAGCATTTT. As protein: CASSLIQGGGNQPQHF.

The rearrangement links TRBV5-1 to TRBJ2-7, with TRBD2 matching 7 bases. The CDR3 contains 15 residues. J was trimmed by 0 bases and V by 0 bases; bases with no gene match: 3. The germline CDR1 and CDR2 sequences are SGHRS and YFSETQ. CDR3 sequence: CASSLGWEGSYEQYF. For the CDR3, the DNA is TGCGCCAGCAGCTTGGGGTGGGAGGGCTCCTACGAGCAGTACTTC.

The genes are TRBV3-1 (or the pseudogene TRBV3-2) and TRBJ2-4, with D uncertain. V lost 0 bases and J 0 bases, leaving 15 bases between the germline ends. Germline-derived CDR1 and CDR2 are LGHDT and YNNKEL (reference sequence). The CDR3 has 18 amino acids. CDR3 bases: TGTGCCAGCAGCCAAGAAGGCAGGCCCTTCGGAGCCAAAAACATTCAGTACTTC. Translating gives CASSQEGRPFGAKNIQYF.

This clone appeared once. The gene calls are TRBV9 and TRBJ2-3; the D is unclear. V was pared by 0 bases and J by 6 bases, with 5 bases between. The germline V gene has CDR1 SGDLS and CDR2 YYNGEE. This CDR3 has 12 amino acids. CDR3 bases: TGTGCCAGCAGCGTAGCGGTGGATACGCAGTATTTT. Translation gives CASSVAVDTQYF.

The V and J genes are TRBV18 and TRBJ1-1; no firm D call. The CDR3 has 13 residues. Germline V gene data show CDR1 as KGHSH and CDR2 as LQKENI. Trimming took off 4 bases at V and 4 bases at J, with 10 bases between the two ends. CDR3 region: CASSLLRGTEAFF. The CDR3 DNA is TGTGCCAGCTCACTCCTCCGGGGCACTGAAGCTTTCTTT.

J is TRBJ2-7 and V is TRBV9; the D gene is possibly TRBD2 (6 bases). CDR3 length: 14 amino acids. The ends were cut back, 0 bases at V and 5 bases at J, with 12 bases in the middle. Germline CDR1 and CDR2: SGDLS and YYNGEE. This CDR3 is CASSVGGASHEQYF. Here the CDR3 DNA reads TGTGCCAGCAGCGTAGGCGGGGCCAGTCACGAGCAGTACTTC.